The 25 T cell receptor beta chains below come from one sample, sequenced in a study of blood T cell repertoires in COVID-19. Profiled with immunoSEQ multiplex PCR; TCRdb holds only in-frame clones, not every one. The sample consists of a few hundred thousand clones, 86% of them appearing once. The specimen sequenced was PBMCs or T cells enriched from blood (not recorded which). The source is a woman in her fifties or sixties in a cohort exposed to, infected with or recovered from COVID-19 (not recorded which).

The rearrangement links TRBV13 to TRBJ2-1; D is undetermined. The CDR3 is made up of 15 amino acids. Trimming pared 0 bases from V and 1 base from J, leaving 7 bases between. Germline V gene sequence: CDR1 PRHDT, CDR2 FYEKMQ (reference sequence). CDR3 residues: CASSLGSVSYNEQFF. For the CDR3, the DNA is TGTGCCAGCAGCTTAGGGTCTGTTTCCTACAATGAGCAGTTCTTC. The entire variable domain, with the rest obtained from reference TRBV13 and TRBJ2-1, is as follows: AAGVIQSPRHLIKEKRETATLKCYPIPRHDTVYWYQQGPGQDPQFLISFYEKMQSDKGSIPDRFSAQQFSDYHSELNMSSLELGDSALYFCASSLGSVSYNEQFFGPGTRLTVL.

The chain carries TRBV18 and TRBJ2-1; maybe TRBD1 (7 bases). The germline CDR1 and CDR2 sequences are KGHSH and LQKENI. V lost 3 bases, J lost 3 bases, and 18 bases lay in between. The length of the CDR3 is 17 residues. CDR3 sequence reads: CASSPPRRQGGYNEQFF. The CDR3 DNA follows: TGTGCCAGCTCACCCCCTAGACGACAGGGAGGCTACAATGAGCAGTTCTTC.

This sequence joins TRBV27 and TRBJ2-3; TRBD2 matches at 8 bases. This CDR3 is 16 amino acids long. V trimming: 4 bases; J trimming: 1 base; junction bases outside the gene matches: 7. Germline V gene data show CDR1 as MNHEY and CDR2 as SMNVEV (reference sequence). The CDR3: CASSSLTGGGTDTQYF. The CDR3 coding sequence is TGTGCCAGCAGTTCCCTCACGGGGGGGGGCACAGATACGCAGTATTTT.

This rearrangement joins TRBV7-8 to TRBJ1-1; D is undetermined. Trimming cost V 5 bases and J 0 bases, with 7 bases left between them. CDR1 and CDR2 (germline): SGHVS, FQNEAQ. This CDR3 has 13 amino acids. The CDR3 spells CASSARLNTEAFF. The CDR3 DNA reads TGTGCCAGCAGCGCCAGATTGAACACTGAAGCTTTCTTT.

The gene calls are TRBV7-9 and TRBJ2-3, with TRBD2 matching 9 bases. This CDR3 is built from 16 residues. The ends lost 3 bases at V and 1 base at J; junction bases unmatched: 5. Germline V CDR1 and CDR2: SEHNR, FQNEAQ (reference sequence). The DNA of the CDR3 is TGTGCCAGCAGCTTTTTGATAGCGGGGGGCACAGATACGCAGTATTTT. This gives the protein CASSFLIAGGTDTQYF.

The chain links TRBV18 to TRBJ1-1, with a weak D call TRBD1 (5 bases). This CDR3 is 17 amino acids long. Trimming removed 6 bases from V and 6 bases from J, with 26 bases in between. The V gene's germline CDR1 is KGHSH and CDR2 LQKENI. The CDR3: CASSLLEEMTQGPEAFF. DNA for the CDR3: TGTGCCAGCTCCCTTCTCGAGGAGATGACTCAGGGCCCTGAAGCTTTCTTT.

This clone was seen a single time. The V gene is TRBV11-2, the J gene TRBJ1-6; 7 nucleotides match TRBD1. J lost 6 bases, V lost 1 base, and 15 bases had no gene match. Germline V CDR1 and CDR2: SGHAT, FQNNGV. The CDR3 consists of 19 residues. CDR3 nucleotide sequence: TGTGCCAGCAGCTTAGCGCGTCCCAGCTTCGGACAGGTTAATTCACCCCTCCACTTT. This translates into CASSLARPSFGQVNSPLHF.

The chain combines TRBV2 with TRBJ2-7; D is possibly TRBD2 (7 bases). The CDR3 has 16 amino acids. Trimming removed 7 bases at V and 5 bases at J, with 24 bases between. Germline V gene sequence: CDR1 SNHLY, CDR2 FYNNEI. The CDR3 here is CASTTRGGIKRDEQYF. In DNA, the CDR3 is TGTGCCAGCACTACTAGGGGGGGCATAAAGAGGGACGAGCAGTACTTC.

V usage is TRBV3-1 (or the pseudogene TRBV3-2) and J usage is TRBJ1-1, with 7 positions matching TRBD1. Germline CDR1 LGHDT, CDR2 YNNKEL (reference sequence). The CDR3 covers 13 residues. V was clipped by 7 bases and J by 1 base; unmatched bases: 3. The CDR3 region is CASIHRGNTEAFF. For the CDR3, the DNA is TGTGCCAGCATTCACAGGGGGAACACTGAAGCTTTCTTT.

The chain is built from TRBV7-2 and TRBJ2-3, with TRBD1 matching over 10 bases. This CDR3 has 17 residues. The germline V gene encodes CDR1 SGHTA and CDR2 FQGNSA. V shed 0 bases, J shed 4 bases, and the junction held 7 bases outside the gene matches. The CDR3 DNA follows: TGTGCCAGCAGCTTAGCGTTGTTGACAGGGGGCTCAGATACGCAGTATTTT. It encodes CASSLALLTGGSDTQYF. Variable domain in full (rest from reference TRBV7-2 and TRBJ2-3): GAGVSQSPSNKVTEKGKDVELRCDPISGHTALYWYRQSLGQGLEFLIYFQGNSAPDKSGLPSDRFSAERTGGSVSTLTIQRTQQEDSAVYLCASSLALLTGGSDTQYFGPGTRLTVL.

The V gene is TRBV7-2, the J gene TRBJ1-1, with D possibly being TRBD1 (5 bases). This CDR3 has 14 amino acids. V dropped 5 bases and J dropped 4 bases, with 14 bases sitting between them. Germline lookup yields CDR1 SGHTA and CDR2 FQGNSA. The CDR3 nucleotides read TGTGCCAGCAGCAGAAGCCGGGGGGGCACTGAAGCTTTCTTT. Its protein is CASSRSRGGTEAFF.

The chain recombines TRBV19 with TRBJ2-5; no definite D call. The CDR3 runs to 13 residues. V lost 3 bases and J 4 bases, leaving 9 bases between the germline ends. Germline V gives CDR1 LNHDA, CDR2 SQIVND (reference sequence). CDR3 region: CASSISWAETQYF. DNA of the CDR3: TGTGCCAGTAGTATTTCGTGGGCAGAGACCCAGTACTTC.

This clone was seen only once. This chain connects TRBV27 to TRBJ2-1, with D perhaps matching TRBD1 (6 bases). V lost 0 bases and J 4 bases, leaving 13 bases between the germline ends. Germline lookup yields CDR1 MNHEY and CDR2 SMNVEV (reference sequence). This CDR3 spans 16 amino acids. CDR3 nucleotide sequence: TGTGCCAGCAGTTTATCAAGACAGGTCCCTTACAATGAGCAGTTCTTC. This encodes CASSLSRQVPYNEQFF.

The chain has TRBV11-2 and TRBJ1-2; 7 nucleotides agree with TRBD1. Germline V CDR1 and CDR2: SGHAT, FQNNGV. Unmatched junction bases numbered 4, after V lost 5 bases and J lost 4 bases. The CDR3 contains 13 residues. CDR3 loop: CASSGGTVYGYTF. CDR3 nucleotides: TGTGCCAGCAGCGGGGGGACAGTCTATGGCTACACCTTC.

This clone was seen more than once but under ten times. The chain recombines TRBV7-6 with TRBJ2-2; TRBD2 matches 14 bases. V trimming: 5 bases; J trimming: 7 bases; junction bases outside the gene matches: 6. This CDR3 has 16 amino acids. Per germline, CDR1 SGHVS and CDR2 FNYEAQ. Here the CDR3 reads CASSVTSGGAGGELFF. Here the CDR3 DNA reads TGTGCCAGCAGCGTGACTAGCGGGGGGGCCGGCGGGGAGCTGTTTTTT.

A remark on this clone: Other DNA sequences in this sample translate to the same CDR3. The chain recombines TRBV7-3 with TRBJ2-3; tentatively, D is TRBD1 (6 bases). The germline gives CDR1 SGHTA, CDR2 FQGTGA. This CDR3 contains 15 residues. The V and J ends lost 5 bases and 0 bases respectively, with 12 bases between them. This CDR3 reads CASSPLGQSTDTQYF. The CDR3 DNA is TGTGCCAGCAGCCCCCTGGGACAAAGCACAGATACGCAGTATTTT.

V and J are TRBV5-1 and TRBJ2-3; 9 bases fit TRBD1. V was clipped by 4 bases and J by 4 bases; unmatched bases: 7. Germline CDR1 reads SGHRS; CDR2 reads YFSETQ. The CDR3 consists of 15 residues. The CDR3 coding sequence is TGCGCCAGCAGCATACAGGGGGCCCACTCAGATACGCAGTATTTT. This translates into CASSIQGAHSDTQYF.

The chain couples TRBV5-1 to TRBJ2-3, with D perhaps TRBD1 (6 bases). This CDR3 comprises 15 residues. Germline CDR1 reads SGHRS; CDR2 reads YFSETQ. V lost 2 bases and J 6 bases, leaving 16 bases between the germline ends. CDR3 amino acids: CASSLEGEGLDTQYF. DNA of the CDR3: TGCGCCAGCAGCTTAGAGGGGGAAGGGTTGGATACGCAGTATTTT.

CDR3 nucleotides: TGTGCCAGCAGACCGGACAGGGTGGGCGAGCAGTACTTC. This encodes CASRPDRVGEQYF. The rearrangement links TRBV12-3 or TRBV12-4 to TRBJ2-7, with 8 bases identical to TRBD1. This CDR3 comprises 13 residues. V was pared by 6 bases and J by 6 bases, with 7 bases of the junction left unmatched.

The rearrangement links TRBV7-2 to TRBJ2-1, with 9 positions matching TRBD2. CDR3 size: 15 residues. The junction had 6 bases not matched to a gene; V was cut back by 1 base and J by 8 bases. From germline, CDR1 is SGHTA and CDR2 FQGNSA. The CDR3 loop reads CASSLVRGGFDEQFF. The CDR3 nucleotides are TGTGCCAGCAGCTTAGTGCGGGGGGGCTTCGATGAGCAGTTCTTC. The full variable domain, completed using reference TRBV7-2 and TRBJ2-1, is GAGVSQSPSNKVTEKGKDVELRCDPISGHTALYWYRQSLGQGLEFLIYFQGNSAPDKSGLPSDRFSAERTGGSVSTLTIQRTQQEDSAVYLCASSLVRGGFDEQFFGPGTRLTVL.

In this sample, this clone turned up once. The chain combines TRBV5-1 with TRBJ2-5; 9 nucleotides agree with TRBD2. The V gene end was trimmed by 4 bases and the J gene end by 3 bases; junction bases not matched to a gene: 10. The CDR3 sequence is 16 residues long. The germline V gene has CDR1 SGHRS and CDR2 YFSETQ. CDR3 coding DNA: TGCGCCAGCAGCCTGCTACTAGCGGGTAAAGAAGAGACCCAGTACTTC. As protein: CASSLLLAGKEETQYF.

V usage is TRBV11-3 and J usage is TRBJ2-2; 8 positions match TRBD2. Germline V gene data show CDR1 as SGHNT and CDR2 as YENEEA. The length of the CDR3 is 16 residues. With V trimmed by 3 bases and J by 6 bases, 9 bases remained unmatched. CDR3 DNA sequence: TGTGCCAGCAGCTTCCGGGGGGGCTCCATGCCCGGGGAGCTGTTTTTT. It encodes CASSFRGGSMPGELFF.

The chain carries TRBV7-3 and TRBJ2-5; tentative D call: TRBD2 (6 bases). The V gene's germline CDR1 is SGHTA and CDR2 FQGTGA. This CDR3 is 16 amino acids long. Trimming left V 5 bases short and J 4 bases short, with 20 bases between. CDR3 in amino acids: CASSPFGDGGGETQYF. The CDR3 DNA follows: TGTGCCAGCAGCCCCTTTGGTGACGGGGGAGGAGAGACCCAGTACTTC.

V is TRBV7-9 and J is TRBJ1-1; D is perhaps TRBD1 (5 bases). Germline lookup yields CDR1 SEHNR and CDR2 FQNEAQ (reference sequence). The CDR3 loop spans 15 amino acids. V lost 1 base and J lost 2, with 11 bases in between. CDR3: CASSLGGHRNTEAFF. The CDR3, as DNA: TGTGCCAGCAGCTTAGGCGGACATCGAAACACTGAAGCTTTCTTT.

The chain combines TRBV2 with TRBJ2-3; possibly TRBD1 for D (6 bases). Trimming pared 6 bases from V and 1 base from J, leaving 14 bases between. The length of the CDR3 is 15 residues. The germline V gene has CDR1 SNHLY and CDR2 FYNNEI. CDR3 sequence (DNA): TGTGCCAGCAGACAGGGAGTGGGTGGCACAGATACGCAGTATTTT. Its protein product is CASRQGVGGTDTQYF.